This T cell receptor (beta chain) was obtained from a study of cytomegalovirus exposure and HLA in healthy donors. As to this clone: Its target is unknown. The junction differs from germline at one of its ends, possibly a read error.

The primer mix had 60 Vbeta and 13 Jbeta primers. Generated by immunoSEQ multiplex PCR, the TCRdb table keeps only in-frame clones and is missing some. This sample carries roughly 54,000 clones, less than 85% of them seen once, and the ten largest clones take 15% to 20%. Germline loops: CDR1 MNHEY, CDR2 SMNVEV (reference sequence). The CDR3 contains 15 residues. Study conclusions and caveats: TCR beta chains numbering some 160 were designated cytomegalovirus-associated. V- and J-gene trimming in TCR beta was tied to a missense DCLRE1C variant by an analysis performed later. A previous analysis found most TCR beta V segments productive roughly 87% or roughly 30% of the time. Testing in vitro showed a few CMV-associated chains specific for CMV antigens.

The chain employs TRBV27 and TRBJ2-1; D ambiguous. The clonotype comes from a woman aged 60-70 years in good health and CMV-seropositive. The sample comprised PBMCs. This chain's CDR3 is CASSPGTPSYNEQFF. CDR3 nucleotides: TGCGCCAGCAGTCCCGGTACGCCGTCGTACAATGAGCAGTTCTTC.